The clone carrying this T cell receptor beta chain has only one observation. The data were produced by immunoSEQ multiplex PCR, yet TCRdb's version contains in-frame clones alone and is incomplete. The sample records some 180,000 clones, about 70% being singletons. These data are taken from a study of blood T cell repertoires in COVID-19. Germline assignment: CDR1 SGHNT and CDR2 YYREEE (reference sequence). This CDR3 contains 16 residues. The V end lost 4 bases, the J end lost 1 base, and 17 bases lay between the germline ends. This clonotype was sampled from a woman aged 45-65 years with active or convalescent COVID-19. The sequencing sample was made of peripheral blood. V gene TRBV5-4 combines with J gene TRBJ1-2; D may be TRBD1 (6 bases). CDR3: CASSPGGTRINYGYTF. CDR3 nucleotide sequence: TGTGCCAGCAGCCCGGGGGGCACACGGATTAACTATGGCTACACCTTC.